The next 32 T cell receptor beta chains were all read from a single sample in a study of OX40 agonist ivuxolimab in advanced cancers. Libraries came from the immunoSEQ multiplex PCR assay. Drawn from immuneACCESS, this table holds only the in-frame rearrangements with V and J called that TCRdb kept. Clones are partly lost; checked studies trace under half to an unresolved V gene and leave the rest unexplained. This sample has some 73,000 clones in its table, and about 90% of those were observed once. The ten largest make up roughly 0.56% of the sample. This material consisted of CD4+ or CD8+ T cells sorted from blood, taken in a trial of the OX40 agonist ivuxolimab. The receptors originated from an adult with an advanced solid tumor such as melanoma, head and neck, liver or kidney cancer.

This chain links TRBV5-1 with TRBJ1-2, with 8 bases that match TRBD1. The CDR3 length is 18 residues. With V trimmed by 0 bases and J by 5 bases, 15 bases remained unmatched. Germline CDR1 reads SGHRS; CDR2 reads YFSETQ. CDR3 loop: CASSLGNRQGAQGYGYTF. The DNA for the CDR3 is TGCGCCAGCAGCTTGGGTAACCGTCAGGGGGCGCAAGGTTATGGCTACACCTTC.

V gene TRBV9 combines with J gene TRBJ2-5; D may be TRBD2 (5 bases). Germline V gene sequence: CDR1 SGDLS, CDR2 YYNGEE. The CDR3 consists of 14 residues. The V end lost 2 bases, the J end lost 4 bases, and 12 bases lay between the germline ends. The CDR3, as DNA: TGTGCCAGCAGCGTGGACGCCCGGGGAGAGACCCAGTACTTC. It translates to CASSVDARGETQYF.

Worth noting for this clone: Additional DNA sequences in this sample encode the identical CDR3. The chain is built from TRBV7-2 and TRBJ2-3, with unresolved D. The germline V gene encodes CDR1 SGHTA and CDR2 FQGNSA. CDR3 length: 12 residues. V lost 4 bases to trimming and J lost 2 bases, with 4 bases between them. The CDR3 spells CASSSSTDTQYF. The CDR3 nucleotides read TGTGCCAGCAGCTCCTCCACAGATACGCAGTATTTT.

Only one count was recorded for this clone. The gene calls are TRBV5-4 and TRBJ2-3; D possibly corresponds to TRBD2 (5 bases). V lost 3 bases to trimming and J lost 4 bases, with 12 bases between them. CDR1 is SGHNT and CDR2 is YYREEE in the germline V gene (reference sequence). The CDR3 contains 14 residues. CDR3 region: CASSSGTLADTQYF. The CDR3, as DNA: TGTGCCAGCAGCTCGGGAACATTGGCAGATACGCAGTATTTT.

J is TRBJ1-5 and V is TRBV19, with D unclear. The CDR3 is 16 residues long. The V gene lost 5 bases and the J gene lost 2 bases, with 16 bases spanning the gap. In germline, CDR1 is LNHDA, CDR2 SQIVND (reference sequence). CDR3 nucleotide sequence: TGTGCCAGTAGTTTCCGACACCTCGGGGGCAATCAGCCCCAGCATTTT. This codes for CASSFRHLGGNQPQHF.

This chain links TRBV30 with TRBJ2-6; D is possibly TRBD1 or TRBD2 (5 bases each). V lost 8 bases and J lost 2, with 7 bases in between. Germline CDR1 is GTSNPN and CDR2 is SVGIG (reference sequence). The CDR3 has 12 residues. The CDR3 reads CAEGTGANVLTF. The CDR3 nucleotides read TGTGCCGAGGGGACTGGGGCCAACGTCCTGACTTTC.

The chain employs TRBV5-6 and TRBJ1-1, with TRBD1 as a possible D gene (5 bases). The CDR3 loop spans 14 amino acids. Germline V gene data show CDR1 as SGHDT and CDR2 as YYEEEE. The V gene lost 1 base and the J gene lost 3 bases, with 10 bases spanning the gap. CDR3 coding DNA: TGTGCCAGCAGCTTGCCCGGGACCTACACTGAAGCTTTCTTT. This sequence encodes CASSLPGTYTEAFF.

The chain employs TRBV11-2 and TRBJ2-1, with 9 bases fitting TRBD1. The junction had 10 bases not matched to a gene; V was cut back by 0 bases and J by 7 bases. The CDR3 extends over 17 amino acids. The germline V gene has CDR1 SGHAT and CDR2 FQNNGV. In DNA, the CDR3 is TGTGCCAGCAGCTTAGATCGTGGACAGGGGATAAGAAATGAGCAGTTCTTC. It specifies CASSLDRGQGIRNEQFF.

The chain links TRBV18 to TRBJ2-5; no clear D gene. Germline CDR1 KGHSH, CDR2 LQKENI. V shed 3 bases and J shed 5 bases, with 13 bases lying between them. The CDR3 runs 14 residues. The CDR3 protein is CASSPRLGTETQYF. The DNA of the CDR3 is TGTGCCAGCTCACCCAGGCTTGGTACTGAGACCCAGTACTTC. Using reference TRBV18 and TRBJ2-5 for the parts outside the CDR3, the full variable domain is NAGVMQNPRHLVRRRGQEARLRCSPMKGHSHVYWYRQLPEEGLKFMVYLQKENIIDESGMPKERFSAEFPKEGPSILRIQQVVRGDSAAYFCASSPRLGTETQYFGPGTRLLVL.

V and J are TRBV5-1 and TRBJ2-3; D unresolved. From germline, CDR1 is SGHRS and CDR2 YFSETQ. The V gene lost 1 base and the J gene lost 2 bases, with 11 bases spanning the gap. The CDR3 sequence is 15 residues long. The CDR3, as DNA: TGCGCCAGCAGCTTGAACCCGGATTACACAGATACGCAGTATTTT. Protein sequence: CASSLNPDYTDTQYF.

This chain uses TRBV19 with TRBJ2-7; 7 nucleotides match TRBD1. Germline V gives CDR1 LNHDA, CDR2 SQIVND (reference sequence). Trimming at V came to 5 bases and at J to 3 bases, leaving 7 bases not matched to a gene. The CDR3 sequence is 14 residues long. The DNA of the CDR3 is TGTGCCAGTAGTCACCGGACAGGCCACTACGAGCAGTACTTC. As protein: CASSHRTGHYEQYF.

The chain has TRBV19 and TRBJ2-5; TRBD1 agrees at 7 bases. The CDR3 has 14 amino acids. J gave up 4 bases and V 4 bases, and 6 bases lay outside the gene matches. The germline CDR1 and CDR2 sequences are LNHDA and SQIVND (reference sequence). The CDR3 DNA sequence: TGTGCCAGTAGTACCCAGGGGGTGGGAGAGACCCAGTACTTC. It translates to CASSTQGVGETQYF.

This chain joins TRBV19 and TRBJ2-1; 9 bases are a match to TRBD2. J lost 6 bases, V lost 0 bases, and 6 bases had no gene match. This CDR3 is built from 16 residues. Germline V lookup: CDR1 LNHDA, CDR2 SQIVND (reference sequence). The CDR3 here is CASSIDRGLALNEQFF. The CDR3 DNA follows: TGTGCCAGTAGTATAGATCGGGGACTAGCTCTCAATGAGCAGTTCTTC.

The chain links TRBV5-3 to TRBJ2-2, with 7 bases that match TRBD2. TRBV5-3 is an ORF; its function is uncertain. This CDR3 region has 13 residues. V shed 3 bases, J shed 8 bases, and the junction held 4 bases outside the gene matches. CDR3: CARSWRESGELFF. CDR3 DNA sequence: TGTGCCAGAAGCTGGCGGGAGTCTGGGGAGCTGTTTTTT.

CDR3 bases: TGTGCCAGCACGCTCCTAGCGGGAGGCCATGGTACCCAGTACTTC. It translates to CASTLLAGGHGTQYF. V is TRBV27 and J is TRBJ2-5, with 11 bases lining up with TRBD2. The germline gives CDR1 MNHEY, CDR2 SMNVEV (reference sequence). This CDR3 comprises 15 residues. V lost 7 bases to trimming and J lost 8 bases; unmatched junction nucleotides: 12.

The chain carries TRBV5-1 and TRBJ1-2, with 8 bases fitting TRBD1. Germline V gives CDR1 SGHRS, CDR2 YFSETQ. With V trimmed by 4 bases and J by 4 bases, 3 bases remained unmatched. The CDR3 runs 13 residues. CDR3 region: CASSPGQGYGYTF. The CDR3 DNA reads TGCGCCAGCAGCCCCGGACAGGGCTATGGCTACACCTTC.

V is TRBV5-1 and J is TRBJ2-7; no clear D gene. The CDR3 runs to 17 residues. Germline V gene lookup returns CDR1 SGHRS and CDR2 YFSETQ. Trimming shortened V by 0 bases and J by 5 bases, and 21 bases separated the two germline ends. In DNA form, the CDR3 reads TGCGCCAGCAGCTTGGGAACGTTGAGACCCGGAACCCACGAGCAGTACTTC. This sequence encodes CASSLGTLRPGTHEQYF. Complete variable domain (other parts from reference TRBV5-1 and TRBJ2-7): KAGVTQTPRYLIKTRGQQVTLSCSPISGHRSVSWYQQTPGQGLQFLFEYFSETQRNKGNFPGRFSGRQFSNSRSEMNVSTLELGDSALYLCASSLGTLRPGTHEQYFGPGTRLTVT.

The chain recombines TRBV5-1 with TRBJ2-1; no firm D call. The germline V gene has CDR1 SGHRS and CDR2 YFSETQ. This CDR3 spans 13 amino acids. Deletions cut 0 bases from V and 9 bases from J, with 10 bases between. CDR3 nucleotide sequence: TGCGCCAGCAGCTTGGGAGCACCCGCTGAGCAGTTCTTC. Encoded protein: CASSLGAPAEQFF.

The V and J genes are TRBV6-5 and TRBJ2-2; a weak D match, TRBD2 (7 bases). V was cut by 7 bases and J by 2 bases, with 14 bases left in between. The CDR3 is 15 residues long. Looked up from germline, CDR1 is MNHEY and CDR2 is SVGAGI. The CDR3 coding sequence is TGTGCCAGCAAGGGGAGGGGGATTAACACCGGGGAGCTGTTTTTT. Translated, it gives CASKGRGINTGELFF.

The chain has TRBV7-8 and TRBJ1-5; a weak D match, TRBD1 (6 bases). CDR1 SGHVS and CDR2 FQNEAQ come from the germline V gene. This CDR3 region has 14 residues. V was trimmed by 5 bases and J by 2 bases, leaving 10 bases between them. The CDR3 protein is CASSTGTRNQPQHF. CDR3 bases: TGTGCCAGCAGCACTGGGACACGCAATCAGCCCCAGCATTTT.

This chain uses TRBV28 with TRBJ1-2, with TRBD1 matching 8 bases. Per the germline V gene, CDR1 is MDHEN and CDR2 is SYDVKM. The CDR3 totals 14 residues. V lost 3 bases, J lost 6 bases, and 6 bases stayed unmatched. The CDR3 here is CASSFGDRFDGYTF. Written as DNA, the CDR3 is TGTGCCAGCAGTTTCGGGGACAGGTTCGATGGCTACACCTTC.

CDR3 amino acids: CASSQRRAGSGAPYEQYF. CDR3 bases: TGTGCCAGCAGCCAAAGGCGGGCCGGATCAGGGGCTCCCTACGAGCAGTACTTC. The chain uses TRBV16 and TRBJ2-7, with a possible D match to TRBD1 (6 bases). V was shortened by 2 bases and J by 2 bases, with 22 bases between the two germline ends. CDR3 size: 18 residues. Germline V gene sequence: CDR1 KGHSY, CDR2 FQNENV.

The rearrangement links TRBV5-4 to TRBJ2-4; no reliable D call. The CDR3 sequence is 13 residues long. Germline CDR1 reads SGHNT; CDR2 reads YYREEE (reference sequence). V was trimmed by 1 base and J by 8 bases, leaving 10 bases between them. This CDR3 is CASSLKGPDIQYF. For the CDR3, the DNA is TGTGCCAGCAGCTTGAAGGGTCCGGACATTCAGTACTTC. The variable domain in full, with the rest retrieved from reference TRBV5-4 and TRBJ2-4, is ETGVTQSPTHLIKTRGQQVTLRCSSQSGHNTVSWYQQALGQGPQFIFQYYREEENGRGNFPPRFSGLQFPNYSSELNVNALELDDSALYLCASSLKGPDIQYFGAGTRLSVL.

This clone was seen only a few times. This chain connects TRBV7-9 to TRBJ1-3; weak D call: TRBD1 (5 bases). Between the trimmed V and J ends, which lost 0 bases and 4 bases, there was a span of 7 bases. Germline-derived CDR1 and CDR2 are SEHNR and FQNEAQ (reference sequence). CDR3 length: 14 residues. CDR3 nucleotide sequence: TGTGCCAGCAGCTTAGCAGGGACCGGAAACACCATATATTTT. This encodes CASSLAGTGNTIYF.

CDR3 sequence (DNA): TGTGCCAGCAGCCAGGGTAGCGGGAGTTCCGGTGAGCAGTTCTTC. This encodes CASSQGSGSSGEQFF. The genes are TRBV7-8 and TRBJ2-1; 9 bases match TRBD2. The germline V gene encodes CDR1 SGHVS and CDR2 FQNEAQ. CDR3 length equals 15 residues. Trimming at V came to 5 bases and at J to 9 bases, leaving 11 bases not matched to a gene.

V and J are TRBV15 and TRBJ2-7; a weak D match, TRBD2 (7 bases). V shed 3 bases and J shed 6 bases, with 24 bases lying between them. CDR3 length: 17 amino acids. Germline CDR1 is LNHNV and CDR2 is YYDKDF (reference sequence). CDR3 region: CATSRSRVVGGQLEQYF. The CDR3 nucleotides are TGTGCCACCAGCAGGTCCAGAGTAGTCGGGGGGCAGCTCGAGCAGTACTTC. Full variable domain (missing parts from reference TRBV15 and TRBJ2-7): DAMVIQNPRYQVTQFGKPVTLSCSQTLNHNVMYWYQQKSSQAPKLLFHYYDKDFNNEADTPDNFQSRRPNTSFCFLDIRSPGLGDTAMYLCATSRSRVVGGQLEQYFGPGTRLTVT.

The rearrangement uses TRBV6-5 and TRBJ2-2; 9 bases match TRBD2. The CDR3 is made up of 15 amino acids. Germline V gives CDR1 MNHEY, CDR2 SVGAGI. V shed 6 bases, J shed 6 bases, and the junction held 8 bases outside the gene matches. The CDR3 loop reads CASRAPGTSPGELFF. For the CDR3, the DNA is TGTGCCAGCAGGGCCCCCGGGACTAGCCCCGGGGAGCTGTTTTTT.

This clone was counted between two and nine times. The chain employs TRBV11-3 and TRBJ1-1; D gene ambiguous. The CDR3 runs to 14 residues. Germline values: CDR1 SGHNT, CDR2 YENEEA. V lost 2 bases to trimming and J lost 2 bases, with 9 bases between them. CDR3 DNA: TGTGCCAGCAGCTTATACGGTGGCAACACTGAAGCTTTCTTT. It translates to CASSLYGGNTEAFF.

To note about this clone: The sample carries other DNA sequences with the same CDR3. The genes are TRBV6-5 and TRBJ1-2; unclear D gene. This CDR3 contains 14 residues. The germline V and J ends were trimmed by 5 bases and 0 bases, with 10 bases remaining between them. The germline CDR1 and CDR2 sequences are MNHEY and SVGAGI. The CDR3 protein is CASSRDVSNYGYTF. CDR3 nucleotide sequence: TGTGCCAGCAGTCGCGACGTCTCTAACTATGGCTACACCTTC.

V gene TRBV7-2 combines with J gene TRBJ2-1; D remains unclear. V was cut by 1 base and J by 8 bases, with 0 bases left in between. Germline values: CDR1 SGHTA, CDR2 FQGNSA. The CDR3 consists of 10 residues. CDR3 sequence (DNA): TGTGCCAGCAGCTTAGATGAGCAGTTCTTC. Its protein is CASSLDEQFF.

A remark on this clone: Germline and junction disagree at one end, which may indicate a read error. V gene TRBV7-7 combines with J gene TRBJ2-5; D assignment may be TRBD1 or TRBD2 (5 bases each). The CDR3 length is 13 residues. The germline gives CDR1 SSHAT, CDR2 FNYEAQ (reference sequence). Here the CDR3 reads CASSSGPSETQYF. In nucleotides, the CDR3 is TGTGCTAGCAGCTCGGGACCCTCGGAGACCCAGTACTTC.

This clone was detected only once. The rearrangement uses TRBV5-1 and TRBJ1-4; perhaps TRBD1 as D (5 bases). This CDR3 region has 15 residues. The V gene lost 0 bases and the J gene lost 6 bases, with 12 bases spanning the gap. CDR1 and CDR2 (germline): SGHRS, YFSETQ. CDR3 residues: CASSLEGSPHEKLFF. For the CDR3, the DNA is TGCGCCAGCAGCTTGGAGGGGAGCCCACATGAAAAACTGTTTTTT.